The clone carrying this T cell receptor beta chain appeared once. Generated by immunoSEQ multiplex PCR, the TCRdb table keeps only in-frame clones and is missing some. The sample yields over 300,000 clones, about 82% seen once. The data derive from a study of blood T cell repertoires in COVID-19. V dropped 3 bases and J dropped 2; count of bases not matched to a gene: 3. Germline CDR1 and CDR2: SGHNT and YYREEE (reference sequence). The CDR3 sequence is 14 residues long. The receptor was derived from a human donor in a cohort sampled during active COVID-19. V is TRBV5-4 and J is TRBJ2-7; TRBD1 matches 9 bases. Sequences were obtained from peripheral blood. The CDR3 sequence is CASSWGDRAYEQYF. The CDR3 region has the DNA TGTGCCAGCAGCTGGGGGGACAGGGCCTACGAGCAGTACTTC.